A selection of T cell receptor beta chains follows, all from one sample in a study of T cells in Graves' hyperthyroidism and ophthalmopathy. TCRdb reprocessed the multiplex PCR reads with MiXCR, giving one entry per CDR3 protein. The data show over 450,000 distinct CDR3 sequences, roughly a sixth seen once. The specimen sequenced was blood. The receptors here all came from a woman under 30 with Graves' ophthalmopathy. The CDR3 runs from the conserved cysteine through the conserved F or W. Each record gives: J gene, V gene, clone size, D gene, CDR3 DNA, CDR3 protein. D genes are given only for firm matches. Size is omitted from some rows. Given values are once, few, many or a class for expanded clones.

J gene: TRBJ1-1
V gene: TRBV27
clone size: many
D gene: -
CDR3 DNA: TGTGCCAGCAGTTTGAGGGGGAAGAACACTGAAGCTTTCTTT
CDR3 protein: CASSLRGKNTEAFF

J gene: TRBJ2-3
V gene: TRBV7-9
clone size: many
D gene: -
CDR3 DNA: TGTGCCAGCAGCTTTGTGATGTTTGACGAGGAGCGGATAACAGATACGCAGTATTTT
CDR3 protein: CASSFVMFDEERITDTQYF

J gene: TRBJ1-1
V gene: TRBV20-1
clone size: few
D gene: TRBD1
CDR3 DNA: TGCAGTCCACTGACAGGGGGCCGATCCATCATGAACACTGAAGCTTTCTTT
CDR3 protein: CSPLTGGRSIMNTEAFF

J gene: TRBJ2-1
V gene: TRBV11-3
clone size: -
D gene: -
CDR3 DNA: TGTGCCAGCAGTGACTCTACGAGGGAGCAGTTCTTC
CDR3 protein: CASSDSTREQFF

J gene: TRBJ2-1
V gene: TRBV6-1
clone size: -
D gene: -
CDR3 DNA: TGTGCCAGCAGCCTCTTAGCGGTGAGCTCCTACAATGAGCAGTTCTTC
CDR3 protein: CASSLLAVSSYNEQFF

J gene: TRBJ2-3
V gene: TRBV15
clone size: -
D gene: -
CDR3 DNA: TGTGCCACCAGCAGGTACTACCGGGCCCCCCAAGATACGCAGTATTTT
CDR3 protein: CATSRYYRAPQDTQYF

J gene: TRBJ1-4
V gene: TRBV9
clone size: -
D gene: -
CDR3 DNA: TGTGCCAGCAGCGTAGGGACAAATGAAAAACTGTTTTTT
CDR3 protein: CASSVGTNEKLFF

J gene: TRBJ1-4
V gene: TRBV5-6
clone size: few
D gene: TRBD1
CDR3 DNA: TGTGCCAGCTCCTGGACAGGTTTTAATGAAAAACTGTTTTTT
CDR3 protein: CASSWTGFNEKLFF

J gene: TRBJ1-6
V gene: TRBV20-1
clone size: -
D gene: -
CDR3 DNA: TGCAGTGCTAGCGGGAGCTCCTATAATTCACCCCTCCACTTT
CDR3 protein: CSASGSSYNSPLHF

J gene: TRBJ2-1
V gene: TRBV20-1
clone size: -
D gene: TRBD2
CDR3 DNA: TGCAGTGCTAGAGATCCCCTAGCGGGGGGACACAATGAGCAGTTCTTC
CDR3 protein: CSARDPLAGGHNEQFF

J gene: TRBJ2-7
V gene: TRBV10-3
clone size: -
D gene: -
CDR3 DNA: TGTGCCATCAGTGGTTTATTTGGGGAGAACGAGCAGTACTTC
CDR3 protein: CAISGLFGENEQYF

J gene: TRBJ1-5
V gene: TRBV28
clone size: many
D gene: -
CDR3 DNA: TGTGCCAGCAGTTTTCAGGGTAAACAGCCCCAGCATTTT
CDR3 protein: CASSFQGKQPQHF

J gene: TRBJ1-2
V gene: TRBV12-3/TRBV12-4
clone size: many
D gene: TRBD1
CDR3 DNA: TGTGCCAGCAGCCGGACAGGGGTCTATGGCTACACCTTC
CDR3 protein: CASSRTGVYGYTF

J gene: TRBJ2-6
V gene: TRBV12-3/TRBV12-4
clone size: few
D gene: TRBD1
CDR3 DNA: TGTGCCAGCCTAACAGGGGATGGGGCCAACGTCCTGACTTTC
CDR3 protein: CASLTGDGANVLTF

J gene: TRBJ1-5
V gene: TRBV6-1
clone size: -
D gene: -
CDR3 DNA: TGTGCCAGCAGTGAAGATCAGGGTCAGCCCCAGCATTTT
CDR3 protein: CASSEDQGQPQHF

J gene: TRBJ2-4
V gene: TRBV30
clone size: many
D gene: -
CDR3 DNA: TGTGCCTGGGGGCCACAGGGTTTTCAGTACTTC
CDR3 protein: CAWGPQGFQYF

J gene: TRBJ1-1
V gene: TRBV3-1
clone size: many
D gene: -
CDR3 DNA: TGTGCCAGCAGCCAAGTGACGAACACTGAAGCTTTCTTT
CDR3 protein: CASSQVTNTEAFF

J gene: TRBJ2-2
V gene: TRBV3-1
clone size: few
D gene: TRBD1
CDR3 DNA: TGTGCCAGCAGCCCCGGGACAGGGGGCCTCAGGGGAAGGAACGGGGAGCTGTTTTTT
CDR3 protein: CASSPGTGGLRGRNGELFF

J gene: TRBJ1-5
V gene: TRBV7-2
clone size: -
D gene: -
CDR3 DNA: TGTGCCAGCAGCTTAGGCTCAGGGCAGAGGCAGCCCCAGCATTTT
CDR3 protein: CASSLGSGQRQPQHF

J gene: TRBJ1-5
V gene: TRBV25-1
clone size: -
D gene: -
CDR3 DNA: TGTGCCAGCAGTTTACACTCGCGCAATCAGCCCCAGCATTTT
CDR3 protein: CASSLHSRNQPQHF

J gene: TRBJ2-2
V gene: TRBV2
clone size: -
D gene: TRBD2
CDR3 DNA: TGTGCCAGCAGTGTAACTAGCGGGGGGACCGGGGAGCTGTTTTTT
CDR3 protein: CASSVTSGGTGELFF

J gene: TRBJ1-1
V gene: TRBV2
clone size: many
D gene: -
CDR3 DNA: TGTGCCAGCAGTACAGGGAAAGGTGTTGAAGCTTTCTTT
CDR3 protein: CASSTGKGVEAFF

J gene: TRBJ1-6
V gene: TRBV4-2
clone size: -
D gene: -
CDR3 DNA: TGTGCCAGCAGCCAAGATAGGCGGGATTCACCCCTCCACTTT
CDR3 protein: CASSQDRRDSPLHF

J gene: TRBJ2-5
V gene: TRBV4-1
clone size: -
D gene: -
CDR3 DNA: TGCGCCAGCAGCCAAGACGAGTGGGAGGAGACCCAGTACTTC
CDR3 protein: CASSQDEWEETQYF

J gene: TRBJ1-1
V gene: TRBV6-5
clone size: many
D gene: -
CDR3 DNA: TGTGCCAGCAGTTACTCGGAGGGGACTGAAGCTTTCTTT
CDR3 protein: CASSYSEGTEAFF

J gene: TRBJ2-2
V gene: TRBV28
clone size: -
D gene: -
CDR3 DNA: TGTGCCAGCAGTATTCAGGGTACCGGGGAGCTGTTTTTT
CDR3 protein: CASSIQGTGELFF